These 8 T cell receptor beta chains were sequenced from one sample in a study of vaccination and CD4 T cells after COVID-19. TCRdb passed the PCR reads through MiXCR, listing each CDR3 protein once. The sample has about 14,000 distinct CDR3 sequences; less than 80% are singletons. The sequences come from CD4+ T cells from blood, collected after SARS-CoV-2 vaccination. These receptors were obtained from a human donor who had recovered from COVID-19.

The CDR3 is CAISESGTSGYNEQFF. The CDR3 DNA sequence: TGTGCCATCAGTGAATCCGGGACTAGCGGATACAATGAGCAGTTCTTC. The V call is TRBV10-3, the J call TRBJ2-1; 11 nucleotides agree with TRBD2. Germline loops: CDR1 ENHRY, CDR2 SYGVKD. The CDR3 extends over 16 amino acids. After removal of 3 bases from V and 4 bases from J, the junction contained 5 bases not matched to a gene.

V usage is TRBV20-1 and J usage is TRBJ1-2; D unresolved. Germline-derived CDR1 and CDR2 are DFQATT and SNEGSKA (reference sequence). The V end was cut by 3 bases, the J end by 8 bases, with 16 bases between. The CDR3 totals 13 residues. The CDR3 sequence: CSARDRSLDGYTF. The CDR3 nucleotides are TGCAGTGCTAGGGACCGCTCCCTAGACGGCTACACCTTC.

J is TRBJ1-2 and V is TRBV7-8, with 8 nucleotides matching TRBD1. Germline V gene sequence: CDR1 SGHVS, CDR2 FQNEAQ. This CDR3 comprises 14 residues. V trimming: 4 bases; J trimming: 5 bases; junction bases outside the gene matches: 6. CDR3 loop: CASSYGQGDYGYTF. CDR3 DNA sequence: TGTGCCAGCAGCTACGGACAGGGAGATTATGGCTACACCTTC.

This chain uses TRBV20-1 with TRBJ1-4; 8 bases align to TRBD1. CDR3 length: 14 residues. The V and J ends lost 6 bases and 3 bases, in that order; junction bases with no gene match: 6. Germline assignment: CDR1 DFQATT and CDR2 SNEGSKA (reference sequence). CDR3 in amino acids: CSADQQGANEKLFF. In DNA, the CDR3 is TGCAGTGCGGATCAACAGGGGGCTAATGAAAAACTGTTTTTT.

V gene TRBV6-1 combines with J gene TRBJ1-1; TRBD1 is a possible D gene (5 bases). Trimming stripped 6 bases from V and 0 bases from J, with 14 bases between. The CDR3 totals 15 residues. Germline CDR1 MNHNS, CDR2 SASEGT. The CDR3 sequence is CASSPSWGMNTEAFF. The DNA for the CDR3 is TGTGCCAGCAGCCCGAGCTGGGGCATGAACACTGAAGCTTTCTTT.

The J gene is TRBJ2-7, the V gene TRBV12-3 or TRBV12-4; 9 positions match TRBD1. This CDR3 comprises 16 residues. J lost 4 bases, V lost 5 bases, and 12 bases had no gene match. The CDR3 protein is CASSSTPGQGTYEQYF. The CDR3 nucleotides are TGTGCCAGCAGTAGCACCCCGGGACAGGGAACGTACGAGCAGTACTTC.

The CDR3 reads CASSLGQGGEQNSPLHF. In DNA form, the CDR3 reads TGTGCCAGCAGTCTAGGGCAGGGCGGGGAACAGAATTCACCCCTCCACTTT. The chain carries TRBV27 and TRBJ1-6; D perhaps matches TRBD1 (5 bases). Germline values: CDR1 MNHEY, CDR2 SMNVEV (reference sequence). Trimming stripped 5 bases from V and 7 bases from J, with 21 bases between. CDR3 size: 17 residues.

The CDR3 sequence: CASSFQGPNYEQYF. The DNA for the CDR3 is TGTGCCAGCAGTTTTCAGGGACCCAACTACGAGCAGTACTTC. The rearrangement uses TRBV12-3 or TRBV12-4 and TRBJ2-7; the D gene could be TRBD1 or TRBD2 (5 bases each). Trimming shortened V by 3 bases and J by 3 bases, and 12 bases separated the two germline ends. The CDR3 loop spans 14 amino acids.